The 7 T cell receptor beta chains below come from one sample, sequenced in a study of blood T cell repertoires in COVID-19. Repertoires were generated with immunoSEQ multiplex PCR, while TCRdb's copy carries only in-frame clones and drops some. This table has almost 250,000 clones, more than 75% appearing once. Sequenced input: peripheral blood. Receptor source: a woman aged 55-75 years who had recovered from COVID-19.

The V and J genes are TRBV12-3 or TRBV12-4 and TRBJ1-5, with D unclear. There are 13 residues in the CDR3. The V gene lost 3 bases and the J gene lost 1 base, with 4 bases spanning the gap. The CDR3 here is CASSFGSNQPQHF. For the CDR3, the DNA is TGTGCCAGCAGTTTCGGGAGCAATCAGCCCCAGCATTTT.

The V call is TRBV7-2, the J call TRBJ2-1; TRBD2 might be the D (6 bases). V shed 1 base and J shed 7 bases, with 14 bases lying between them. Germline CDR1 is SGHTA and CDR2 is FQGNSA. The CDR3 is 15 amino acids. The CDR3 DNA sequence: TGTGCCAGCAGCTTAGGGCGGGGAAGAAGAAATGAGCAGTTCTTC. This codes for CASSLGRGRRNEQFF.

This chain uses TRBV9 with TRBJ2-7, with 10 bases identical to TRBD2. The CDR3 spans 16 residues. V shed 4 bases, J shed 0 bases, and the junction held 7 bases outside the gene matches. CDR1 and CDR2 from the germline V gene are SGDLS and YYNGEE. The CDR3, as DNA: TGTGCCAGCAGCCCAACTGTAGCGGGGGGCTCCTACGAGCAGTACTTC. It encodes CASSPTVAGGSYEQYF.

V usage is TRBV4-1 and J usage is TRBJ2-5; no definite D call. The V and J ends lost 2 bases and 2 bases respectively, with 3 bases between them. Germline V CDR1 and CDR2: MGHRA, YSYEKL. The CDR3 covers 12 residues. For the CDR3, the DNA is TGCGCCAGCAGCCAAACACAAGAGACCCAGTACTTC. Protein product: CASSQTQETQYF.

The V gene is TRBV6-5, the J gene TRBJ2-5; D perhaps matches TRBD2 (5 bases). The CDR3 covers 11 residues. Trimming pared 5 bases from V and 7 bases from J, leaving 8 bases between. CDR1 and CDR2 from the germline V gene are MNHEY and SVGAGI. This chain's CDR3 is CASSPGVTQYF. Written as DNA, the CDR3 is TGTGCCAGCAGTCCCGGGGTGACCCAGTACTTC.

The chain uses TRBV7-3 and TRBJ2-5, with D possibly TRBD2 on 6 matching bases. V was clipped by 6 bases and J by 5 bases, with 13 bases between them. The germline V gene encodes CDR1 SGHTA and CDR2 FQGTGA. This CDR3 contains 13 residues. CDR3 protein: CASSPLGGETQYF. The DNA of the CDR3 is TGTGCCAGCAGTCCCCTTGGGGGGGAGACCCAGTACTTC.

The chain is built from TRBV5-1 and TRBJ2-7, with 8 bases identical to TRBD1. V was clipped by 6 bases and J by 3 bases; unmatched bases: 5. The CDR3 runs to 13 residues. Germline values: CDR1 SGHRS, CDR2 YFSETQ. This CDR3 is CASKGTGDYEQYF. DNA of the CDR3: TGCGCCAGCAAGGGGACAGGAGACTACGAGCAGTACTTC.